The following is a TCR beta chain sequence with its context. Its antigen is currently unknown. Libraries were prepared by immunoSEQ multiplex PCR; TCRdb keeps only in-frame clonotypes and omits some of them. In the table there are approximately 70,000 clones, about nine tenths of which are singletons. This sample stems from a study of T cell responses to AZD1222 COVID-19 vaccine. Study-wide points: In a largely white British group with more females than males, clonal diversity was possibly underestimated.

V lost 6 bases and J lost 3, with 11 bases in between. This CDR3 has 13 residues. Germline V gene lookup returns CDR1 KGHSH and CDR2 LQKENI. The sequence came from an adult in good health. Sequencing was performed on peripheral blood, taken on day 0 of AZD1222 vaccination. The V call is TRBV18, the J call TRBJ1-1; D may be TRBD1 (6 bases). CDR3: CASSQGLDTEAFF. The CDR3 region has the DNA TGTGCCAGCTCTCAGGGGTTGGACACTGAAGCTTTCTTT.